These 2 T cell receptor beta chains came from one sample sequenced in a study of cytomegalovirus exposure and HLA in healthy donors. Primers for the PCR totalled 60 Vbeta and 13 Jbeta. The data were produced by immunoSEQ multiplex PCR, yet TCRdb's version contains in-frame clones alone and is incomplete. The table has 200,000 or so clones, approximately 78% seen once. Sequenced sample: PBMCs. Every receptor here comes from a woman aged 50 to 60 in good health and CMV-seropositive.

The rearrangement joins TRBV28 to TRBJ1-6, with D unresolved. The germline V and J ends were trimmed by 6 bases and 8 bases, with 14 bases remaining between them. The CDR3 covers 14 residues. Germline CDR1 reads MDHEN; CDR2 reads SYDVKM. CDR3 residues: CASRSSLTDSPLHF. The DNA of the CDR3 is TGTGCCAGCAGATCTAGCCTAACGGATTCACCCCTCCACTTT.

J is TRBJ1-1 and V is TRBV19; 7 bases map to TRBD1. Germline CDR1 LNHDA, CDR2 SQIVND (reference sequence). CDR3 size: 13 residues. Losses at the gene ends were 3 bases for V and 8 bases for J; bases not matched to a gene: 6. CDR3 in amino acids: CASSIRQGLEAFF. The CDR3 coding sequence is TGTGCCAGTAGTATCCGACAGGGTCTAGAAGCTTTCTTT.